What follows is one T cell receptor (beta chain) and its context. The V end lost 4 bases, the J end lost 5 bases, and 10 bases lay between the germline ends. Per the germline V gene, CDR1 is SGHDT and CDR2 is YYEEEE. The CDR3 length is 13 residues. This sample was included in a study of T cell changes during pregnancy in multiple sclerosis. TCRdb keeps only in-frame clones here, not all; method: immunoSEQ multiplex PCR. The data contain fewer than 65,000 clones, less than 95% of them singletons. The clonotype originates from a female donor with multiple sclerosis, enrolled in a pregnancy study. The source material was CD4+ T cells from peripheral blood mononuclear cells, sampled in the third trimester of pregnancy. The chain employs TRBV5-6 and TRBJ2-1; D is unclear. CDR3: CASSGPSNNEQFF. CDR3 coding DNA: TGTGCCAGCAGCGGCCCGTCGAACAATGAGCAGTTCTTC.